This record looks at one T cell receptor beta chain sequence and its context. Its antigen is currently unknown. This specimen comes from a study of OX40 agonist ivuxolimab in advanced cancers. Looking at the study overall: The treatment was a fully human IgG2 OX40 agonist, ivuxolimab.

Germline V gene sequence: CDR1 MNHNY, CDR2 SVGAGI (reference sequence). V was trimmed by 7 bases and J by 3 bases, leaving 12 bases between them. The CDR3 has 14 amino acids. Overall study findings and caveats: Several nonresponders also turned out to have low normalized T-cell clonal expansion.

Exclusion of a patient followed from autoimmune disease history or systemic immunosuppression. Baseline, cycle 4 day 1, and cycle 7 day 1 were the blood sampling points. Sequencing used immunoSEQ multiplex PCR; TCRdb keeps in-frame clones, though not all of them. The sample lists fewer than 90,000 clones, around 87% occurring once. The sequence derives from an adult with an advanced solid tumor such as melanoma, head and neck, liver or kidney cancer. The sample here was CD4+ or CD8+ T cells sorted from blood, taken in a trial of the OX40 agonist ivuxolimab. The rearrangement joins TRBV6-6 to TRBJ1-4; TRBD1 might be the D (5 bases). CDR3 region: CASTKGASNEKLFF. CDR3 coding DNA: TGTGCCAGCACCAAAGGGGCATCTAATGAAAAACTGTTTTTT.